The 10 T cell receptor beta chains below all came from one sample that was sequenced in a study of blood T cell repertoires in COVID-19. Using immunoSEQ multiplex PCR, the repertoire was profiled, and TCRdb retains in-frame clones only, with some absent. The sample records 250,000 to 300,000 clones, more than 70% being singletons. The sequencing input was peripheral blood. The receptors were sampled from a woman aged 18-30 years with acute or convalescent COVID-19.

This chain connects TRBV7-3 to TRBJ1-1, with 9 bases aligning to TRBD1. This CDR3 is 14 amino acids long. The germline V gene encodes CDR1 SGHTA and CDR2 FQGTGA. After removal of 2 bases from V and 4 bases from J, the junction contained 2 bases not matched to a gene. CDR3 region: CASSLQGQGTEAFF. For the CDR3, the DNA is TGTGCCAGCAGCTTACAGGGACAGGGCACTGAAGCTTTCTTT.

This clone came up a few times. V is TRBV5-1 and J is TRBJ2-2; D perhaps matches TRBD2 (5 bases). The V end lost 0 bases, the J end lost 4 bases, and 10 bases lay between the germline ends. Germline CDR1 SGHRS, CDR2 YFSETQ. CDR3 length: 15 amino acids. The CDR3 spells CASSLASGITGELFF. CDR3 sequence (DNA): TGCGCCAGCAGCTTGGCGTCGGGAATCACCGGGGAGCTGTTTTTT.

CDR3 protein: CASSQGQAGLTNPNTGELFF. CDR3 coding DNA: TGTGCCAGCAGCCAAGGTCAGGCAGGGTTAACAAACCCGAACACCGGGGAGCTGTTTTTT. The rearrangement joins TRBV3-1 (or the pseudogene TRBV3-2) to TRBJ2-2; a weak D match, TRBD1 (5 bases). CDR1 and CDR2 from the germline V gene are LGHDT and YNNKEL (reference sequence). The length of the CDR3 is 20 residues. V was cut by 1 base and J by 0 bases, with 21 bases left in between.

Notes on this clone: A read error may account for a junction end that differs from germline. This rearrangement joins TRBV2 to TRBJ1-2; D might be TRBD1 (6 bases). Germline V gives CDR1 SNHLY, CDR2 FYNNEI. The CDR3 is 13 residues long. CDR3 bases: TGTGCCTGCAGAGGGGGTTTGGGCTATGGCTACACCTTC. It encodes CACRGGLGYGYTF.

The rearrangement joins TRBV27 to TRBJ1-2; D unresolved. CDR3 size: 15 residues. Between the trimmed V and J ends, which lost 0 bases and 4 bases, there was a span of 12 bases. Germline loops: CDR1 MNHEY, CDR2 SMNVEV (reference sequence). CDR3 DNA sequence: TGTGCCAGCAGTTTATCTCAAGGTCGAGGCTATGGCTACACCTTC. This encodes CASSLSQGRGYGYTF.

The chain has TRBV29-1 and TRBJ2-3; tentative D call: TRBD1 (6 bases). Germline V gives CDR1 SQVTM, CDR2 ANQGSEA. Trimming cost V 4 bases and J 4 bases, with 12 bases left between them. The CDR3 covers 13 residues. CDR3 sequence: CSVATGFADTQYF. The CDR3 bases are TGCAGCGTTGCTACAGGGTTTGCAGATACGCAGTATTTT.

This clone was counted at least ten times. The chain has TRBV21-1 and TRBJ2-2; whether TRBD1, the table's D call, matches the DNA was not checked. TRBV21-1 is reported as a pseudogene. The CDR3 is made up of 16 amino acids. CDR3 protein: CASSMFETGKAGELFF. CDR3 bases: TGTGCCAGCAGCATGTTCGAGACAGGGAAGGCCGGGGAGCTGTTTTTT.

V gene TRBV4-1 combines with J gene TRBJ2-1; D unclear. Trimming removed 0 bases from V and 4 bases from J, with 16 bases in between. Germline CDR1 reads MGHRA; CDR2 reads YSYEKL. The length of the CDR3 is 17 residues. CDR3 DNA sequence: TGCGCCAGCAGCCAAGATTTGGGCGAGACGATTTACAATGAGCAGTTCTTC. Translated: CASSQDLGETIYNEQFF.

This clone was seen a handful of times. The J gene is TRBJ2-7, the V gene TRBV14, with 7 bases fitting TRBD2. Germline V CDR1 and CDR2: SGHDN, FVKESK. The CDR3 loop spans 19 amino acids. V was pared by 3 bases and J by 5 bases, with 22 bases of the junction left unmatched. CDR3 protein: CASSQYGFFAAGVGNEQYF. Written as DNA, the CDR3 is TGTGCCAGCAGCCAGTATGGGTTCTTCGCTGCGGGGGTTGGTAACGAGCAGTACTTC.

This clone was found a few times. The chain uses TRBV9 and TRBJ1-6, with 7 bases that match TRBD1. Germline CDR1 is SGDLS and CDR2 is YYNGEE. The CDR3 sequence is 15 residues long. Losses at the gene ends were 3 bases for V and 11 bases for J; bases not matched to a gene: 11. The CDR3 coding sequence is TGTGCCAGCAGCGCGGAACTGACAGGGTTTCCACCCCTCCACTTT. Translating it yields CASSAELTGFPPLHF.